Listed below are T cell receptor beta chains from one sample, sequenced in a study of T cells in Graves' hyperthyroidism and ophthalmopathy. Each CDR3 protein is one row after TCRdb ran MiXCR on the multiplex PCR reads. The table includes 700,000 or so distinct CDR3 sequences, around 15% detected once. The sample consisted of blood. These receptors came from a man younger than 35 with Graves' hyperthyroidism. Each CDR3 is given with its conserved first and last residue. Fields, in order: clone size, V gene, J gene, CDR3 length, D gene, CDR3 DNA, CDR3 protein. D genes are given only for firm matches. Not all rows give a size; the values are once, few, many and, for expanded clones, a class.

clone_size: -; v_call: TRBV29-1; j_call: TRBJ2-1; cdr3_length: 12; d_call: TRBD2; cdr3_nt: TGCAGCGTTGACGTAAGCGGGAGGAGGCAGTTCTTC; cdr3_aa: CSVDVSGRRQFF
clone_size: few; v_call: TRBV7-2; j_call: TRBJ2-1; cdr3_length: 15; d_call: TRBD2; cdr3_nt: TGTGCCAGCAGCCTTACTAGCGCCTTCTACAATGAGCAGTTCTTC; cdr3_aa: CASSLTSAFYNEQFF
clone_size: few; v_call: TRBV24-1; j_call: TRBJ1-2; cdr3_length: 13; d_call: -; cdr3_nt: TGTGCCACCAGCGCGGAAACTAACTATGGCTACACCTTC; cdr3_aa: CATSAETNYGYTF
clone_size: -; v_call: TRBV24-1; j_call: TRBJ2-1; cdr3_length: 14; d_call: TRBD2; cdr3_nt: TGTGCCACCAGTGACGAGACTAGCGCCAATGAGCAGTTCTTC; cdr3_aa: CATSDETSANEQFF
clone_size: -; v_call: TRBV27; j_call: TRBJ1-1; cdr3_length: 14; d_call: TRBD1; cdr3_nt: TGTGCCAGCAAGGGACAGCTACGGGGCACTGAAGCTTTCTTT; cdr3_aa: CASKGQLRGTEAFF
clone_size: few; v_call: TRBV5-1; j_call: TRBJ1-2; cdr3_length: 16; d_call: -; cdr3_nt: TGCGCCAGCAGCTTCGGAACAGGGCCCGTGCTGTATGGCTACACCTTC; cdr3_aa: CASSFGTGPVLYGYTF
clone_size: -; v_call: TRBV28; j_call: TRBJ2-1; cdr3_length: 13; d_call: -; cdr3_nt: TGTGCCAGCAGTCCTTCGGGGGGCCATGAGCAGTTCTTC; cdr3_aa: CASSPSGGHEQFF
clone_size: many; v_call: TRBV18; j_call: TRBJ2-1; cdr3_length: 13; d_call: -; cdr3_nt: TGTGCCAGCTCACCACCGGACTATCATGAGCAGTTCTTC; cdr3_aa: CASSPPDYHEQFF
clone_size: many; v_call: TRBV18; j_call: TRBJ2-7; cdr3_length: 15; d_call: TRBD2; cdr3_nt: TGTGCCAGCTCACCAATAGCGGGAGAATTGAGAGAGCAGTACTTC; cdr3_aa: CASSPIAGELREQYF
clone_size: -; v_call: TRBV9; j_call: TRBJ2-1; cdr3_length: 13; d_call: -; cdr3_nt: TGTGCCAGCAGCCTCGACAACCCGAATGAGCAGTTCTTC; cdr3_aa: CASSLDNPNEQFF